The sequence of this T cell receptor beta chain was determined in a study of blood T cell repertoires in COVID-19. About the research overall: The samples span acute and convalescent COVID-19 from the United States, Italy and Spain. Sources were T cells, B-cell-depleted T cells, or PBMCs; the material itself was cDNA or gDNA.

Germline V lookup: CDR1 MGHRA, CDR2 YSYEKL. The CDR3 sequence is 18 residues long. Unmatched junction bases numbered 4, after V lost 4 bases and J lost 1 base. This clone came up once. Per the original data handling: Cell counts per sample came from amplifying reference gene primers. The table came from immunoSEQ multiplex PCR; TCRdb's copy has only in-frame clones and leaves some out. The V and J calls and the clone size are those of that table, but D and trimming were determined from the DNA. The table includes 120,000 or so clones, 90% detected once. The sequenced material came from peripheral blood. The genes are TRBV4-1 and TRBJ2-2; 15 bases line up with TRBD2. The clonotype was recovered from a man aged 50-60 years with active COVID-19. The CDR3 DNA reads TGCGCCAGCAGCCTGGGACTAGCGGGGGGATGGAACACCGGGGAGCTGTTTTTT. This translates into CASSLGLAGGWNTGELFF.